This TCR beta chain was captured by sequencing in a study of T cell responses to AZD1222 COVID-19 vaccine (dated by TCRdb to about 2021). About the study as a whole: AZD1222 recipients given second doses at about 4 weeks or at about 12 weeks were pooled, since spike-specific TCR depth and breadth were not found to differ between the two schedules. A total of more than 230 trial participants underwent TCR sequencing, of whom roughly 210 had received two doses of AZD1222 and 26 had received two doses of the MenACWY control vaccine. Trial participants were enrolled into age subgroups of 18-55, 56-69 and 70-plus years, which contained around 150, 28 and 57 TCR-sequenced participants, respectively. Broad study findings and their caveats: After two AZD1222 doses, spike-specific TCR breadth and depth were significantly higher than at day 0 and than in MenACWY recipients. Reportedly, almost half of the unique spike-specific TCRs recognized epitopes lying outside the regions that are mutated in the B.1.351 and B.1.1.7 variants. No day 14 peak-response samples were available, so repertoires were characterized only after the peak T cell response. Conclusions about previously exposed vaccinees are limited because only six or seven AZD1222 recipients were SARS-CoV-2 seropositive at baseline. In the small 56-69-year group, the increase in depth fell short of significance, most likely because of low power. Vaccine-associated CD4 TCRs spanned the whole spike protein, with dominant responses in regions 160-218 and 743-854. Most participants were white British and females outnumbered males, and the authors suggested that clonal diversity may have been underestimated.

What this sample's time point label stands for: baseline before first vaccination. The vaccinee samples were drawn from two UK trials, COV001 and COV002, one of which was a single-blind randomized controlled phase 2/3 trial testing AZD1222 (ChAdOx1 nCoV-19) in healthy adults. For TCRbeta chain sequencing, PBMC samples from trial participants were taken at day 0 and at day 28 after the second dose. The CDR3 holds 15 amino acids from the cysteine to the phenylalanine. Just CDR3 DNA is preserved here, 45 bases in frame from base 1. CDR1 and CDR2 are read off the germline V gene as MDHEN and SYDVKM. V is pruned by 2 bases and J by 6 bases, leaving 9 bases of the junction without a gene match. Turning to this clone: This clone's antigen is unknown. Per-nucleotide qualities are absent, and no much larger clonotype sits a single base away.

The CDR3 regions of human TCRbeta chains were subjected to immunosequencing. The authors' analysis ran thus. Repertoire TCRs were matched against a reference library of SARS-CoV-2-specific TCRs generated with the MIRA antigen-specificity platform. Breadth was defined as the fraction of unique TCRs that were SARS-CoV-2-associated. Depth was defined as the fraction of total T cells that were SARS-CoV-2-associated. Using the MIRA data, each spike-specific TCR was mapped to the spike region that the TCR reacts to and placed in a CD4 or CD8 class. Log10-transformed breadth and depth values were compared by one-way ANOVA with Sidak's multiple comparisons tests. TCRdb carries this immuneACCESS record with in-frame sequences only. Its versions omit some clonotypes, under half of them owing to an unresolved V gene in the studies checked, with the rest unexplained. V and J calls and clone size are those listed in that table; D and trimming were worked out from the DNA. The sample includes about 160,000 clones, with 88% observed a single time. Of the sample, more than 5.5% is held by the ten largest clones.

The chain was built from TRBV28 and TRBJ1-2, with 7 bases in between that match TRBD1. Sample: peripheral blood, taken on day 0 of AZD1222 vaccination. The source is an adult in good health. CDR3 reads: CASSLRSGGQNGYTF. The bases read TGTGCCAGCAGTTTAAGGTCGGGGGGACAGAATGGCTACACCTTC.